What follows describes a single T cell receptor beta chain. Unique molecular identifiers were incorporated during preparation of the TCRbeta library. TCRdb independently ran MiXCR on the PCR reads; one entry per CDR3 protein. Found here are approximately 980,000 distinct CDR3 sequences, roughly 31% of them singletons; the top ten hold 28%. Germline V gene lookup returns CDR1 MDHEN and CDR2 SYDVKM. V was cut by 4 bases and J by 3 bases, with 10 bases left in between. There are 13 residues in the CDR3. The record originates from a study of T-cell reconstitution after alpha-beta-depleted transplantation in children.

The sequence came from a boy less than two years old who had a stem cell transplant for SCID, so the T cells may come from the graft donor. The material sequenced was PBMCs, mostly from graft donor cells, taken 360 days after TCRalphabeta/CD19-depleted stem cell transplant. The genes are TRBV28 and TRBJ2-7, with no clear D. The CDR3 region is CASSWPEDYEQYF. CDR3 nucleotide sequence: TGTGCCAGCAGTTGGCCTGAGGACTACGAGCAGTACTTC.